Listed below are T cell receptor beta chains from one sample, sequenced in a study of regulatory T cells in long-lasting Graves disease. TCRdb ran MiXCR on the multiplex PCR reads and lists one entry per CDR3 protein. The sample records around 420,000 distinct CDR3 sequences, about 15% being singletons. The data were also submitted as part of a second study, on T cells in Graves' hyperthyroidism and ophthalmopathy.

The specimen comprised peripheral blood mononuclear cells (PBMCs), sampled at new diagnosis, from a patient treated with antithyroid drugs. The receptors originated from a middle-aged woman with Graves disease. Each CDR3 is given with its conserved first and last residue. D genes are given only for firm matches. Only some rows state a clone size, as once, few, many or a class for expanded clones.

J: TRBJ2-7
V: TRBV11-2
size: many
D: -
DNA: TGTGCCAGCACCCTCAGCTTACTCGGGGAGGCATACGAGCAGTACTTC
CDR3: CASTLSLLGEAYEQYF

J: TRBJ2-2
V: TRBV9
size: many
D: TRBD2
DNA: TGTGCCAGCAGCGATCCCCTAGCGGGCTCGAACACCGGGGAGCTGTTTTTT
CDR3: CASSDPLAGSNTGELFF

J: TRBJ1-6
V: TRBV28
size: many
D: -
DNA: TGTGCCAGCAGTTCCAGGAGAGATTCACCCCTCCACTTT
CDR3: CASSSRRDSPLHF

J: TRBJ1-1
V: TRBV29-1
size: -
D: -
DNA: TGCAGCGTTGAGTCGGGGAACACTGAAGCTTTCTTT
CDR3: CSVESGNTEAFF

J: TRBJ2-2
V: TRBV30
size: -
D: -
DNA: TGTGCCTGGAGTCCGGGGGCCGGGGAGCTGTTTTTT
CDR3: CAWSPGAGELFF

J: TRBJ2-1
V: TRBV5-7
size: few
D: -
DNA: TGTGCCAGCAGCCCTTGGGATTCTGGCGGGCTCTACAATGAGCAGTTCTTC
CDR3: CASSPWDSGGLYNEQFF

J: TRBJ2-1
V: TRBV7-3
size: many
D: -
DNA: TGTGCCAGCAGCTGGGGTAGCGGTTACAATGAGCAGTTCTTC
CDR3: CASSWGSGYNEQFF

J: TRBJ1-1
V: TRBV29-1
size: many
D: -
DNA: TGCAGCGTTGAAGTGGGCCAGGGAGACTTTGAAGCTTTCTTT
CDR3: CSVEVGQGDFEAFF

J: TRBJ2-7
V: TRBV18
size: many
D: TRBD2
DNA: TGTGCCAGCACCGGGACTAGCGGGAACAACGAGCAGTACTTC
CDR3: CASTGTSGNNEQYF

J: TRBJ1-2
V: TRBV24-1
size: many
D: -
DNA: TGTGCCACCAGTGACCAAGGGCAGTTTCGCGGCTACACCTTC
CDR3: CATSDQGQFRGYTF

J: TRBJ2-7
V: TRBV27
size: -
D: TRBD2
DNA: TGTGCCAGCAGTCTTAGCGGGAGGGTTTACGAGCAGTACTTC
CDR3: CASSLSGRVYEQYF

J: TRBJ2-1
V: TRBV28
size: many
D: TRBD2
DNA: TGTGCCAGCAGTAACCGAGGGGGACTAGCGGGAGGCGATGAGCAGTTCTTC
CDR3: CASSNRGGLAGGDEQFF

J: TRBJ1-5
V: TRBV27
size: many
D: TRBD1
DNA: TGTGCCAGCAAGGGACAGGGGGACAATCAGCCCCAGCATTTT
CDR3: CASKGQGDNQPQHF

J: TRBJ1-4
V: TRBV4-2
size: few
D: -
DNA: TGTGCCAGCAGCCAAGATCTTGGGAAAAAACTGTTTTTT
CDR3: CASSQDLGKKLFF

J: TRBJ1-4
V: TRBV25-1
size: many
D: TRBD1
DNA: TGTGCCAGCAGTGAATATCCGGACAGGGGTACTAATGAAAAACTGTTTTTT
CDR3: CASSEYPDRGTNEKLFF

J: TRBJ2-7
V: TRBV11-2
size: many
D: TRBD1
DNA: TGTGCCAGCAGCTTAGGGACAGGGGGATCCTACGAGCAGTACTTC
CDR3: CASSLGTGGSYEQYF

J: TRBJ2-1
V: TRBV28
size: many
D: TRBD2
DNA: TGTGCCGGCAGTTTGGTGGGCACTCTAGCGGGAGGTAGCTCCTACAATGAGCAGTTCTTC
CDR3: CAGSLVGTLAGGSSYNEQFF

J: TRBJ1-1
V: TRBV5-1
size: -
D: TRBD1
DNA: TGCGCCAGCAGCCCCGGGACAGGGCGGACGAACACTGAAGCTTTCTTT
CDR3: CASSPGTGRTNTEAFF

J: TRBJ2-7
V: TRBV7-9
size: many
D: TRBD2
DNA: TGTGCCAGCAGCTATCCGACTAGCGGGGAAGGTATTACCTACGAGCAGTACTTC
CDR3: CASSYPTSGEGITYEQYF

J: TRBJ2-5
V: TRBV4-2
size: many
D: -
DNA: TGTGCCAGCAGCCAGAGCTTTCAAGAGACCCAGTACTTC
CDR3: CASSQSFQETQYF

J: TRBJ2-3
V: TRBV28
size: many
D: TRBD2
DNA: TGTGCCAGCAGGCCCGGGACTAGCGCAGATACGCAGTATTTT
CDR3: CASRPGTSADTQYF

J: TRBJ2-5
V: TRBV18
size: many
D: -
DNA: TGTGCCAGCTCACCGGGGCAGCTATCCCAAGAGACCCAGTACTTC
CDR3: CASSPGQLSQETQYF

J: TRBJ2-3
V: TRBV7-9
size: few
D: -
DNA: TGTGCCACTTGGACAGACCCAGATACGCAGTATTTT
CDR3: CATWTDPDTQYF

J: TRBJ2-1
V: TRBV12-3/TRBV12-4
size: many
D: TRBD2
DNA: TGTGCCAGCAGTAACCCATATGGGACTAGCGGGATCGCGGATGAGCAGTTCTTC
CDR3: CASSNPYGTSGIADEQFF